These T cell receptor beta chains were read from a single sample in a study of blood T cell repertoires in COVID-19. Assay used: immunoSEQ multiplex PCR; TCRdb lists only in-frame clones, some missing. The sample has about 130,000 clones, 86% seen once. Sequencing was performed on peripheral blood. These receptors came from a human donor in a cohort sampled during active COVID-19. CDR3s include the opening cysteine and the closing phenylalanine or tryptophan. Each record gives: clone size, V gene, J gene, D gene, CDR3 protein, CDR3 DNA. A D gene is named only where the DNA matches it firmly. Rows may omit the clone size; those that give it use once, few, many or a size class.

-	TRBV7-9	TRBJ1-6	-	CASSLRGLTNSPLHF	TGTGCCAGCAGCTTACGAGGGCTCACCAATTCACCCCTCCACTTT
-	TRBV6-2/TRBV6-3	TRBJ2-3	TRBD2	CASSYGAGARTDTQYF	TGTGCCAGCAGTTACGGAGCGGGAGCCCGCACAGATACGCAGTATTTT
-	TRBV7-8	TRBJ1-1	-	CASSLGRRTEAFF	TGTGCCAGCAGCTTAGGGAGGCGGACTGAAGCTTTCTTT
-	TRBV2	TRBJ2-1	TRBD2	CASRGLAGFVEQFF	TGTGCCAGCAGGGGACTAGCGGGGTTTGTGGAGCAGTTCTTC
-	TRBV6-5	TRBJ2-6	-	CASTGRVSGANVLTF	TGTGCCAGCACCGGCAGGGTCTCTGGGGCCAACGTCCTGACTTTC
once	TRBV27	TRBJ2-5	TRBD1	CASSPGTGGPGRTQYF	TGTGCCAGCAGTCCCGGGACAGGGGGCCCCGGGCGGACCCAGTACTTC
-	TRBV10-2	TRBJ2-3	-	CASSEPPARPTQYF	TGCGCCAGCAGTGAGCCCCCGGCCAGGCCGACGCAGTATTTT
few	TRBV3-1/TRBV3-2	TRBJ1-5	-	CASSPGAGNQPQHF	TGTGCCAGCAGCCCAGGGGCCGGTAATCAGCCCCAGCATTTT
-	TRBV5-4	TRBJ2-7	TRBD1	CASSLARTGGHEQYF	TGTGCCAGCAGCCTGGCCCGGACAGGGGGCCACGAGCAGTACTTC
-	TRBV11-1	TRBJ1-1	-	CASSSQGNTEAFF	TGTGCCAGCAGCTCCCAGGGGAACACTGAAGCTTTCTTT
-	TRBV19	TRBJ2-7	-	CASSFRQGGENEQYF	TGTGCCAGTAGTTTCCGACAGGGAGGAGAAAACGAGCAGTACTTC
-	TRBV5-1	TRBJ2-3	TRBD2	CASSSVGGASTDTQYF	TGCGCCAGCAGCTCGGTGGGAGGGGCAAGCACAGATACGCAGTATTTT
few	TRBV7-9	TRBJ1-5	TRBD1	CASRPGGVGNQPQHF	TGTGCCAGCAGACCAGGGGGCGTAGGCAATCAGCCCCAGCATTTT
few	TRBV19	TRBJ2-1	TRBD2	CASSIGGRAGNEQFF	TGTGCCAGTAGTATTGGCGGGAGGGCCGGAAATGAGCAGTTCTTC
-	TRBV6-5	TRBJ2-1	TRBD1	CASRQGASYNEQFF	TGTGCCAGCAGACAGGGGGCCTCCTACAATGAGCAGTTCTTC
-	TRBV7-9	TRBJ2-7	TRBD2	CASSLAASGRYEQYF	TGTGCCAGCAGCTTAGCGGCTAGCGGGAGGTACGAGCAGTACTTC
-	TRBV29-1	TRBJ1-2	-	CSVAQASGYTF	TGCAGCGTGGCTCAAGCGTCCGGCTACACCTTC
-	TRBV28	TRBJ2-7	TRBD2	CASSTSVWGLYEQYF	TGTGCCAGCAGTACTAGCGTTTGGGGCCTCTACGAGCAGTACTTC
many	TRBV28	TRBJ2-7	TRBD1	CASSLLQGREQYF	TGTGCCAGCAGTTTATTACAGGGGCGCGAGCAGTACTTC
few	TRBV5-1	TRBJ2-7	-	CASSAMDSLSYEQYF	TGCGCCAGCAGCGCAATGGACAGCCTCTCCTACGAGCAGTACTTC
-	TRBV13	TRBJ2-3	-	CASSLARETSFADTQYF	TGTGCCAGCAGCTTAGCCCGAGAGACTAGTTTTGCGGATACGCAGTATTTT
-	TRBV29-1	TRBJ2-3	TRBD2	CSVRPRLAAKGTDTQYF	TGCAGCGTCCGTCCACGACTAGCGGCAAAAGGTACAGATACGCAGTATTTT
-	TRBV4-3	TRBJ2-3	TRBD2	CASSQEVRGTSGSTDTQYF	TGCGCCAGCAGCCAAGAGGTCCGGGGGACTAGCGGTAGCACAGATACGCAGTATTTT
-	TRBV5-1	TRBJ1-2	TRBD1	CASRQQGLDGYTF	TGCGCCAGCAGACAACAGGGGTTAGATGGCTACACCTTC
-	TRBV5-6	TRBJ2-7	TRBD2	CASRGWGAGGSEQYF	TGTGCCAGCAGGGGGTGGGGAGCGGGAGGCTCCGAGCAGTACTTC
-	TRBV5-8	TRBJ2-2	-	CASSLVIANTGELFF	TGTGCCAGCAGCTTGGTGATAGCGAACACCGGGGAGCTGTTTTTT
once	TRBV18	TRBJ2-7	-	CASSPPLNRSAYEQYF	TGTGCCAGCTCACCACCCCTAAACAGGTCCGCCTACGAGCAGTACTTC